One sample yielded the 27 T cell receptor beta chains listed below, sequenced in a study of blood T cell repertoires in COVID-19. Sequenced by immunoSEQ multiplex PCR; TCRdb stores in-frame clones only, minus some. The data show fewer than 60,000 clones, with roughly four fifths seen just once and about 7.3% held by the top ten. The sequenced sample was peripheral blood. The receptors were sampled from a man in his 70s with active COVID-19.

There are a few counts of this clone. This chain connects TRBV27 to TRBJ2-7; TRBD1 agrees at 9 bases. Germline V gives CDR1 MNHEY, CDR2 SMNVEV (reference sequence). V was clipped by 3 bases and J by 1 base; unmatched bases: 1. The CDR3 covers 14 residues. CDR3 nucleotides: TGTGCCAGCAGTTTTGGGACAGGGTCCTACGAGCAGTACTTC. It yields the protein CASSFGTGSYEQYF.

V usage is TRBV6-2 or TRBV6-3 and J usage is TRBJ2-7; the match to TRBD2 covers 7 bases. This CDR3 is 15 amino acids long. V shed 4 bases, J shed 4 bases, and the junction held 10 bases outside the gene matches. Germline V gene sequence: CDR1 MNHEY, CDR2 SVGEGT. CDR3 protein: CASSWATSFKYEQYF. DNA of the CDR3: TGTGCCAGCAGTTGGGCGACTAGCTTTAAGTACGAGCAGTACTTC.

J is TRBJ1-5 and V is TRBV28; 7 bases line up with TRBD1. From germline, CDR1 is MDHEN and CDR2 SYDVKM. The trim removed 8 bases at V and 6 bases at J, leaving 13 bases unmatched. CDR3 length equals 15 residues. The CDR3 loop reads CASRPGTVTFQPQHF. CDR3 sequence (DNA): TGTGCCAGCCGGCCCGGGACAGTAACGTTTCAGCCCCAGCATTTT. Filled out from reference TRBV28 and TRBJ1-5, the complete variable domain reads DVKVTQSSRYLVKRTGEKVFLECVQDMDHENMFWYRQDPGLGLRLIYFSYDVKMKEKGDIPEGYSVSREKKERFSLILESASTNQTSMYLCASRPGTVTFQPQHFGDGTRLSIL.

The genes are TRBV11-3 and TRBJ2-5; 14 bases fit TRBD2. V shed 5 bases and J 4 bases; nucleotides not matched to a gene: 6. This CDR3 spans 16 amino acids. The germline V gene encodes CDR1 SGHNT and CDR2 YENEEA. The CDR3: CASSRGTSGGVETQYF. CDR3 DNA sequence: TGTGCCAGCAGCCGTGGGACTAGCGGGGGAGTAGAGACCCAGTACTTC.

The chain is built from TRBV4-3 and TRBJ2-1; possibly TRBD2 for D (5 bases). The V and J ends lost 0 bases and 6 bases respectively, with 18 bases between them. CDR1 is LGHNA, CDR2 YSLEER, per germline. The CDR3 length is 17 residues. For the CDR3, the DNA is TGCGCCAGCAGCCAAGATAAACTCCTAGCAAGGGCCAATGAGCAGTTCTTC. This sequence encodes CASSQDKLLARANEQFF.

The V call is TRBV7-9, the J call TRBJ1-1; weak D call: TRBD1 (6 bases). Trimming pared 4 bases from V and 1 base from J, leaving 10 bases between. The germline CDR1 and CDR2 sequences are SEHNR and FQNEAQ (reference sequence). The CDR3 length is 14 residues. This CDR3 reads CASSSDRKNTEAFF. The DNA for the CDR3 is TGTGCCAGCAGCTCGGACAGAAAGAACACTGAAGCTTTCTTT.

The chain carries TRBV18 and TRBJ2-1, with D maybe TRBD2 (6 bases). Trimming removed 5 bases at V and 8 bases at J, with 16 bases between. Germline CDR1 and CDR2: KGHSH and LQKENI. The CDR3 totals 14 residues. The CDR3 nucleotides are TGTGCCAGCTCATTCGGGGGTCGGAGGGATGAGCAGTTCTTC. Its protein product is CASSFGGRRDEQFF. Complete variable domain (other parts from reference TRBV18 and TRBJ2-1): NAGVMQNPRHLVRRRGQEARLRCSPMKGHSHVYWYRQLPEEGLKFMVYLQKENIIDESGMPKERFSAEFPKEGPSILRIQQVVRGDSAAYFCASSFGGRRDEQFFGPGTRLTVL.

This chain connects TRBV4-3 to TRBJ2-7, with TRBD2 matching 9 bases. The CDR3 consists of 16 residues. J was trimmed by 3 bases and V by 0 bases; bases with no gene match: 6. Germline assignment: CDR1 LGHNA and CDR2 YSLEER. The CDR3, as DNA: TGCGCCAGCAGCCAAGATGGGCGGGGGGGCCTCTACGAGCAGTACTTC. Amino acids: CASSQDGRGGLYEQYF.

The chain carries TRBV30 and TRBJ1-3; D not resolved. Germline CDR1 GTSNPN, CDR2 SVGIG (reference sequence). The CDR3 has 16 amino acids. Trimming took 2 bases from V and 7 from J, leaving 21 bases between them. The CDR3 nucleotides read TGTGCCTGGAGTTCGGGAAACCGGATTGGGGTTAACACCATATATTTT. As protein: CAWSSGNRIGVNTIYF.

This clone was observed a handful of times. The J gene is TRBJ1-6, the V gene TRBV2, with D perhaps TRBD1 (5 bases). V was clipped by 5 bases and J by 0 bases, with 8 bases between them. Per germline, CDR1 SNHLY and CDR2 FYNNEI. The CDR3 runs to 15 residues. As DNA, the CDR3 is TGTGCCAGCAGTCAGGACAACTCCTATAATTCACCCCTCCACTTT. It codes for CASSQDNSYNSPLHF.

This sequence joins TRBV19 and TRBJ1-2; D is uncertain. Trimming removed 7 bases at V and 4 bases at J, with 10 bases between. The CDR3 has 12 amino acids. Germline V gives CDR1 LNHDA, CDR2 SQIVND (reference sequence). The CDR3 nucleotides are TGTGCCAGTACCTCCAGGCGCTATGGCTACACCTTC. Translation gives CASTSRRYGYTF.

The rearrangement uses TRBV25-1 and TRBJ1-1; 8 bases align to TRBD1. The CDR3 consists of 12 residues. J lost 4 bases, V lost 5 bases, and 0 bases had no gene match. The germline V gene has CDR1 MGHDK and CDR2 SYGVNS. The CDR3 here is CASSTGGTEAFF. The CDR3 nucleotides are TGTGCCAGCAGTACAGGGGGCACTGAAGCTTTCTTT.

The chain is built from TRBV28 and TRBJ2-7; 7 bases agree with TRBD1. Trimming removed 2 bases from V and 2 bases from J; junction bases left unmatched: 18. The CDR3 is made up of 19 amino acids. Germline V lookup: CDR1 MDHEN, CDR2 SYDVKM. CDR3: CASSLLGRTGAPRTYEQYF. The CDR3 coding sequence is TGTGCCAGCAGTTTACTGGGGAGAACAGGGGCGCCCAGAACCTACGAGCAGTACTTC.

The chain links TRBV7-8 to TRBJ2-6; the D gene could be TRBD1 or TRBD2 (5 bases each). CDR3 length: 19 amino acids. Between the trimmed V and J ends, which lost 5 bases and 6 bases, there was a span of 26 bases. Germline CDR1 SGHVS, CDR2 FQNEAQ. The CDR3 nucleotides read TGTGCCAGCAGCCGAGGGGTAGAAGGCTTCCCGACAACGGCCAACGTCCTGACTTTC. Its translation: CASSRGVEGFPTTANVLTF. Together with reference TRBV7-8 and TRBJ2-6, the CDR3 gives the full variable domain: GAGVSQSPRYKVAKRGQDVALRCDPISGHVSLFWYQQALGQGPEFLTYFQNEAQLDKSGLPSDRFFAERPEGSVSTLKIQRTQQEDSAVYLCASSRGVEGFPTTANVLTFGAGSRLTVL.

The chain combines TRBV5-6 with TRBJ2-1; TRBD2 aligns across 10 bases. V shed 6 bases and J 6 bases; nucleotides not matched to a gene: 6. CDR1 is SGHDT, CDR2 YYEEEE, per germline. This CDR3 has 14 amino acids. CDR3 region: CASIKAGGPNEQFF. Here the CDR3 DNA reads TGTGCCAGCATTAAAGCGGGGGGGCCCAATGAGCAGTTCTTC.

The count of this clone is one. The V gene is TRBV27, the J gene TRBJ1-1; D gene unclear. Germline-derived CDR1 and CDR2 are MNHEY and SMNVEV (reference sequence). The CDR3 is 13 amino acids. The germline V and J ends were trimmed by 2 bases and 4 bases, with 8 bases remaining between them. The CDR3 protein is CASSLGRSTEAFF. Written as DNA, the CDR3 is TGTGCCAGCAGTTTAGGTAGGAGCACTGAAGCTTTCTTT.

The J gene is TRBJ2-3, the V gene TRBV25-1; 9 bases agree with TRBD1. Germline CDR1 and CDR2: MGHDK and SYGVNS. This CDR3 region has 15 residues. With V trimmed by 5 bases and J by 3 bases, 6 bases remained unmatched. The CDR3 loop is CASSLYRGQTDTQYF. CDR3 sequence (DNA): TGTGCCAGCAGTCTTTACAGGGGGCAAACAGATACGCAGTATTTT.

This sequence joins TRBV6-5 and TRBJ2-7; no reliable D call. CDR1 and CDR2 (germline): MNHEY, SVGAGI. The CDR3 is 12 residues long. The V and J ends lost 7 bases and 4 bases respectively, with 11 bases between them. Written as DNA, the CDR3 is TGTGCCAGCATTATTAACAGATACGAGCAGTACTTC. Protein product: CASIINRYEQYF.

V usage is TRBV2 and J usage is TRBJ2-2; D perhaps matches TRBD2 (5 bases). The CDR3 runs 11 residues. Germline CDR1 and CDR2: SNHLY and FYNNEI. Trimming took off 7 bases at V and 8 bases at J, with 8 bases between the two ends. The CDR3 bases are TGTGCCAGCAACGGGGAAGGGGAGCTGTTTTTT. This sequence encodes CASNGEGELFF. The whole variable domain, remainder taken from reference TRBV2 and TRBJ2-2, is EPEVTQTPSHQVTQMGQEVILRCVPISNHLYFYWYRQILGQKVEFLVSFYNNEISEKSEIFDDQFSVERPDGSNFTLKIRSTKLEDSAMYFCASNGEGELFFGEGSRLTVL.

The chain employs TRBV7-3 and TRBJ1-1; possible D gene TRBD1, 6 bases. V shed 7 bases and J shed 5 bases, with 17 bases lying between them. The CDR3 sequence is 14 residues long. Germline V gives CDR1 SGHTA, CDR2 FQGTGA. The CDR3 bases are TGTGCCAGCACCCCGGGGAGGGGGGGGACTGAAGCTTTCTTT. Its protein is CASTPGRGGTEAFF.

The rearrangement joins TRBV11-1 to TRBJ2-7, with 9 bases identical to TRBD1. CDR3 size: 14 residues. J was trimmed by 6 bases and V by 6 bases; bases with no gene match: 9. Germline V CDR1 and CDR2: SGHAT, FQDESV (reference sequence). The chain's CDR3 is CASSRKKTGGEQYF. The CDR3 DNA follows: TGTGCCAGCAGTCGTAAAAAGACAGGGGGCGAGCAGTACTTC.

V usage is TRBV21-1 and J usage is TRBJ2-1; the table's TRBD2 call for D was not verified on the DNA. TRBV21-1 is a recognized pseudogene. The CDR3 is 13 residues long. The CDR3 region is CATPAETGDEQFF. The CDR3 DNA follows: TGTGCCACCCCCGCGGAAACGGGTGATGAGCAGTTCTTC.

V usage is TRBV19 and J usage is TRBJ1-5; D gene uncertain. Germline V gene lookup returns CDR1 LNHDA and CDR2 SQIVND (reference sequence). CDR3 length: 13 residues. V lost 6 bases to trimming and J lost 2 bases, with 8 bases between them. CDR3 sequence: CASRPTRNQPQHF. CDR3 DNA: TGTGCCAGTAGACCTACCCGCAATCAGCCCCAGCATTTT.

V is TRBV14 and J is TRBJ2-1, with 7 bases aligning to TRBD2. Germline V gives CDR1 SGHDN, CDR2 FVKESK. After removal of 1 base from V and 8 bases from J, the junction contained 8 bases not matched to a gene. The CDR3 sequence is 15 residues long. The DNA of the CDR3 is TGTGCCAGCAGCCAAGGCTGGGGGGGAGCGCATGAGCAGTTCTTC. This translates into CASSQGWGGAHEQFF.

The gene calls are TRBV29-1 and TRBJ1-1; D is possibly TRBD1 (6 bases). The ends were cut back, 1 base at V and 1 base at J, with 10 bases in the middle. This CDR3 region has 14 residues. The germline V gene has CDR1 SQVTM and CDR2 ANQGSEA. CDR3 nucleotides: TGCAGCGTTGAAGGGGCAGGGGCGAACACTGAAGCTTTCTTT. This gives the protein CSVEGAGANTEAFF.

This clone was detected a few times. The chain employs TRBV7-2 and TRBJ2-3; D uncertain. Trimming left V 7 bases short and J 4 bases short, with 12 bases between. From germline, CDR1 is SGHTA and CDR2 FQGNSA. This CDR3 region has 13 residues. Here the CDR3 DNA reads TGTGCCAGCACCCCTAGTCGTCCAGATACGCAGTATTTT. Its protein is CASTPSRPDTQYF.

V usage is TRBV9 and J usage is TRBJ2-3; perhaps TRBD2 as D (5 bases). Germline V gene data show CDR1 as SGDLS and CDR2 as YYNGEE. The CDR3 totals 15 residues. The V end lost 1 base, the J end lost 0 bases, and 9 bases lay between the germline ends. The CDR3 bases are TGTGCCAGCAGCGTAAAAGAGGGAAGCACAGATACGCAGTATTTT. Amino acids: CASSVKEGSTDTQYF.